Below, 11 T cell receptor beta chains from the same sample are listed, as sequenced in a study of OX40 agonist ivuxolimab in advanced cancers. Method: immunoSEQ multiplex PCR; TCRdb's copy keeps in-frame clones and lacks some. The table records 25,000 to 35,000 clones, about 81% of them present only once. The sequenced sample was CD4+ or CD8+ T cells sorted from blood, obtained in a trial of the OX40 agonist ivuxolimab. The receptors were gathered from an adult with an advanced solid tumor such as melanoma, head and neck, liver or kidney cancer.

This chain joins TRBV11-2 and TRBJ1-6; D is possibly TRBD1 (5 bases). The CDR3 is 13 residues long. Deletions cut 1 base from V and 10 bases from J, with 8 bases between. CDR1 SGHAT and CDR2 FQNNGV come from the germline V gene. CDR3 sequence reads: CASSLVQESPLHF. In nucleotides, the CDR3 is TGTGCCAGCAGCTTAGTACAGGAATCACCCCTCCACTTT.

This chain uses TRBV6-1 with TRBJ2-7; no firm D call. The germline CDR1 and CDR2 sequences are MNHNS and SASEGT. The CDR3 is made up of 17 amino acids. Trimming stripped 0 bases from V and 0 bases from J, with 15 bases between. The CDR3 nucleotides are TGTGCCAGCAGTGAAGCGCTTCATCAGTCACCCTCCTACGAGCAGTACTTC. Amino acids: CASSEALHQSPSYEQYF.

The chain links TRBV4-1 to TRBJ2-1; 7 positions match TRBD1. The CDR3 spans 12 residues. V was pared by 4 bases and J by 12 bases, with 6 bases of the junction left unmatched. Germline CDR1 is MGHRA and CDR2 is YSYEKL. In DNA, the CDR3 is TGCGCCAGCAGCCTGGACAGGCAGTCGCAGTTCTTC. This translates into CASSLDRQSQFF.

The gene calls are TRBV5-1 and TRBJ2-7, with 9 bases that match TRBD1. The CDR3 covers 16 residues. V trimming: 0 bases; J trimming: 4 bases; junction bases outside the gene matches: 8. The germline CDR1 and CDR2 sequences are SGHRS and YFSETQ. The CDR3 DNA reads as TGCGCCAGCAGCTTGGAACAGGGGGCCGAATTGTACGAGCAGTACTTC. Protein sequence: CASSLEQGAELYEQYF.

This sequence joins TRBV5-6 and TRBJ2-2; D uncertain. There are 13 residues in the CDR3. Per germline, CDR1 SGHDT and CDR2 YYEEEE. The V end was cut by 4 bases, the J end by 5 bases, with 9 bases between. The CDR3: CASSIGPTGELFF. CDR3 DNA sequence: TGTGCCAGCAGCATCGGGCCAACCGGGGAGCTGTTTTTT.

V usage is TRBV28 and J usage is TRBJ1-1; the match to TRBD1 covers 9 bases. The CDR3 length is 16 residues. Trimming took 7 bases from V and 0 from J; bases not matched to a gene: 9. Germline-derived CDR1 and CDR2 are MDHEN and SYDVKM. In nucleotides, the CDR3 is TGTGCCAGCACCTTAGGACAGGGGAGCATGAACACTGAAGCTTTCTTT. Residues: CASTLGQGSMNTEAFF.

CDR3 DNA sequence: TGTGCCAGCAGCTTTAGCGGGGGCGAGCAGTACTTC. Translation: CASSFSGGEQYF. The chain uses TRBV7-6 and TRBJ2-7, with TRBD2 matching 9 bases. V shed 3 bases, J shed 6 bases, and the junction held 0 bases outside the gene matches. Germline loops: CDR1 SGHVS, CDR2 FNYEAQ. This CDR3 has 12 residues.

In DNA form, the CDR3 reads TGTGCCAGCACCCATGCGGCAGGGTGGGAGAGGGCAACTAATGAAAAACTGTTTTTT. Its protein is CASTHAAGWERATNEKLFF. The V and J genes are TRBV2 and TRBJ1-4; D might be TRBD1 (5 bases). From germline, CDR1 is SNHLY and CDR2 FYNNEI. V lost 7 bases to trimming and J lost 0 bases, with 24 bases between them. This CDR3 is 19 amino acids long.

The chain couples TRBV7-9 to TRBJ1-1; D possibly corresponds to TRBD1 (5 bases). The germline V gene has CDR1 SEHNR and CDR2 FQNEAQ (reference sequence). The V end was cut by 7 bases, the J end by 4 bases, with 16 bases between. The CDR3 consists of 14 residues. CDR3 in amino acids: CASTSSRGSTEAFF. The CDR3 DNA follows: TGTGCCAGCACCTCCTCACGGGGGAGCACTGAAGCTTTCTTT. Based on the CDR3 plus reference TRBV7-9 and TRBJ1-1, the full variable domain is DTGVSQNPRHKITKRGQNVTFRCDPISEHNRLYWYRQTLGQGPEFLTYFQNEAQLEKSRLLSDRFSAERPKGSFSTLEIQRTEQGDSAMYLCASTSSRGSTEAFFGQGTRLTVV.

The gene calls are TRBV6-6 and TRBJ2-7, with D possibly matching TRBD1 (6 bases). Germline assignment: CDR1 MNHNY and CDR2 SVGAGI (reference sequence). Trimming removed 0 bases from V and 2 bases from J, with 14 bases in between. The CDR3 spans 16 residues. CDR3 sequence (DNA): TGTGCCAGCAGTTACTCGCGTGACAGGCAGACCTACGAGCAGTACTTC. As protein: CASSYSRDRQTYEQYF.

CDR3 protein: CASSSQSTGNEQYF. The CDR3 nucleotides read TGTGCCAGTAGTAGTCAGAGTACCGGGAACGAGCAGTACTTC. The V gene is TRBV19, the J gene TRBJ2-7; D perhaps matches TRBD2 (5 bases). The V end was cut by 4 bases, the J end by 5 bases, with 15 bases between. CDR1 and CDR2 from the germline V gene are LNHDA and SQIVND (reference sequence). CDR3 size: 14 residues.